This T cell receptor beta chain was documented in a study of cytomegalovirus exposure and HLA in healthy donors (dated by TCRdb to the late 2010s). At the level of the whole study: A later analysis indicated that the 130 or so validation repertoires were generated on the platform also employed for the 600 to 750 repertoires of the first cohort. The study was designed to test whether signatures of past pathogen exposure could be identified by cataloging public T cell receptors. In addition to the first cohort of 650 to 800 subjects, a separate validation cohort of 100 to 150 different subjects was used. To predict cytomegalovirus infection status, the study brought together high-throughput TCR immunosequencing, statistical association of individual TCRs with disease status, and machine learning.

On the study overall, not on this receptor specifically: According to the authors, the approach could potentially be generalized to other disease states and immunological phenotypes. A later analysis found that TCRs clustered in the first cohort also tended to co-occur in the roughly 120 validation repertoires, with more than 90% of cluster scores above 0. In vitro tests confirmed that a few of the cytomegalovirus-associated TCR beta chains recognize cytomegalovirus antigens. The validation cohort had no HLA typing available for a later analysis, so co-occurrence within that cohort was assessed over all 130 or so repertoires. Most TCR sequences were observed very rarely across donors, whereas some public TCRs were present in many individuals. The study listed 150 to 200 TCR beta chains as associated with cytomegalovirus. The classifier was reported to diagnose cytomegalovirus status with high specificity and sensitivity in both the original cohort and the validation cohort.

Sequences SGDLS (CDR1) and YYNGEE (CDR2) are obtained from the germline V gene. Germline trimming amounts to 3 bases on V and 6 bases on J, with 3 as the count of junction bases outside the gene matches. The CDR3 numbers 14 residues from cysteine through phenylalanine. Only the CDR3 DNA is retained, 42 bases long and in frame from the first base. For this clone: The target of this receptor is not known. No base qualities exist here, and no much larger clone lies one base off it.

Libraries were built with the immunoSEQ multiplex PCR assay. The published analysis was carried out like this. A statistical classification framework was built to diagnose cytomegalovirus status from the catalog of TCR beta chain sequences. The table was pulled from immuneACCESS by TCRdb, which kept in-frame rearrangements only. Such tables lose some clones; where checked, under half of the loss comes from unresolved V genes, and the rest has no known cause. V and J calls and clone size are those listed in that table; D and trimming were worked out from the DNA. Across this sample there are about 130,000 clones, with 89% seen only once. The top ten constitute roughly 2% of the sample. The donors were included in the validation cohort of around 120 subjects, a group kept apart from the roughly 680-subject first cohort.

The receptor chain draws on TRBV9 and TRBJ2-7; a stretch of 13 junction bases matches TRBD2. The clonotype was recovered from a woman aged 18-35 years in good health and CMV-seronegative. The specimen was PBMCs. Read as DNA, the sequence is TGTGCCAGCAGCGGACTAGCGGGAGGCCGCGAGCAGTACTTC. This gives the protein CASSGLAGGREQYF.